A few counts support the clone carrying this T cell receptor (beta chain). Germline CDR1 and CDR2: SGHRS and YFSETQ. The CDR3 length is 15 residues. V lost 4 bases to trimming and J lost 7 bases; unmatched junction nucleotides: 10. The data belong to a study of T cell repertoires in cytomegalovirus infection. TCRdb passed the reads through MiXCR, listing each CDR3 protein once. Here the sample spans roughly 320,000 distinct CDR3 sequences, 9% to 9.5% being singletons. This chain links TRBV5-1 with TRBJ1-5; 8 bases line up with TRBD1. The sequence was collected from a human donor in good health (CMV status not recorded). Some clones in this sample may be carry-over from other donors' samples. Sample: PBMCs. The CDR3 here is CASSLDGQGNQPQHF. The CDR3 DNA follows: TGCGCCAGCAGCCTGGACGGACAGGGAAACCAGCCCCAGCATTTT.